The rows below give T cell receptor beta chains drawn from one sample of a study of T cells in localized non-small cell lung cancer. Measured with immunoSEQ multiplex PCR; TCRdb has only the in-frame clones, and not every one. The sample includes 20,000 to 25,000 clones, approximately 87% seen only once; the top ten take roughly 1.1%. Material: peripheral blood, obtained before any cancer treatment. All receptors derive from a woman aged 40-75 years with stage I lung adenocarcinoma. CDR3s include the opening cysteine and the closing phenylalanine or tryptophan. The D gene is left open where the match is weak. Clone size is stated in some rows and not others, as once, few, many or a class when expanded.

v_call: TRBV4-1; j_call: TRBJ1-5; d_call: NA; clone_size: NA; cdr3_nt: TGCGCCAGCAGCCAAGTCCCATCGGTAATACAGCCCCAGCATTTT; cdr3_aa: CASSQVPSVIQPQHF
v_call: TRBV6-1; j_call: TRBJ1-1; d_call: NA; clone_size: NA; cdr3_nt: TGTGCCAGCAGTGAAAGGAGGAACACTGAAGCTTTCTTT; cdr3_aa: CASSERRNTEAFF
v_call: TRBV25-1; j_call: TRBJ2-7; d_call: NA; clone_size: NA; cdr3_nt: TGTGCCAGCCAATCCGGGGGACGGGAGCAGTACTTC; cdr3_aa: CASQSGGREQYF
v_call: TRBV5-6; j_call: TRBJ1-1; d_call: TRBD1; clone_size: few; cdr3_nt: TGTGCCAGCAGCAGGCAGGGGGCTCGGACTGAAGCTTTCTTT; cdr3_aa: CASSRQGARTEAFF
v_call: TRBV5-1; j_call: TRBJ2-5; d_call: TRBD1; clone_size: NA; cdr3_nt: TGCGCCAGCAGCTTGGCATTGGACAGGGGAGAGACCCAGTACTTC; cdr3_aa: CASSLALDRGETQYF
v_call: TRBV7-3; j_call: TRBJ2-2; d_call: TRBD2; clone_size: NA; cdr3_nt: TGTGCCAGCAGCTTATCTGGCAGAGCGGGGACCGGGGAGCTGTTTTTT; cdr3_aa: CASSLSGRAGTGELFF
v_call: TRBV27; j_call: TRBJ1-4; d_call: NA; clone_size: NA; cdr3_nt: TGTGCCAGCAGTTTTTTTGGGAGCGAAAAACTGTTTTTT; cdr3_aa: CASSFFGSEKLFF
v_call: TRBV9; j_call: TRBJ2-2; d_call: NA; clone_size: few; cdr3_nt: TGTGCCAGCAGCGTAACAGGGTTCGGCACCGGGGAGCTGTTTTTT; cdr3_aa: CASSVTGFGTGELFF
v_call: TRBV7-9; j_call: TRBJ2-7; d_call: NA; clone_size: NA; cdr3_nt: TGTGCCAGCAGCTTAGATTGGACAGTCTCCTACGAGCAGTACTTC; cdr3_aa: CASSLDWTVSYEQYF
v_call: TRBV5-1; j_call: TRBJ2-3; d_call: NA; clone_size: NA; cdr3_nt: TGCGCCAGCAACCCTTTGGGGGGGGGCATTCCAGATACGCAGTATTTT; cdr3_aa: CASNPLGGGIPDTQYF
v_call: TRBV6-5; j_call: TRBJ2-7; d_call: NA; clone_size: NA; cdr3_nt: TGTGCCAGCAGTGTCCCTAGCTCCTCCGAGCAGTACTTC; cdr3_aa: CASSVPSSSEQYF
v_call: TRBV6-6; j_call: TRBJ1-1; d_call: NA; clone_size: NA; cdr3_nt: TGTGCCAGCAGTTACGGCAGCCTGAACACTGAAGCTTTCTTT; cdr3_aa: CASSYGSLNTEAFF
v_call: TRBV5-1; j_call: TRBJ2-2; d_call: NA; clone_size: NA; cdr3_nt: TGCGCCAGCGCCCAGTTTGGTTTAACCGGGGAGCTGTTTTTT; cdr3_aa: CASAQFGLTGELFF
v_call: TRBV28; j_call: TRBJ1-2; d_call: TRBD1; clone_size: NA; cdr3_nt: TGTGCCAGCGGACAGGCAATAAACTATGGCTACACCTTC; cdr3_aa: CASGQAINYGYTF
v_call: TRBV5-4; j_call: TRBJ2-3; d_call: NA; clone_size: NA; cdr3_nt: TGTGCCAGCAGCTCCTACGCCCCGCGGCAAGCAGATACGCAGTATTTT; cdr3_aa: CASSSYAPRQADTQYF
v_call: TRBV2; j_call: TRBJ2-7; d_call: NA; clone_size: NA; cdr3_nt: TGTGCCAGCAGTATGAGATACGAGCAGTACTTC; cdr3_aa: CASSMRYEQYF
v_call: TRBV6-1; j_call: TRBJ2-1; d_call: NA; clone_size: NA; cdr3_nt: TGTGCCAGCAGTGAAGGCAACTACAATGAGCAGTTCTTC; cdr3_aa: CASSEGNYNEQFF
v_call: TRBV6-5; j_call: TRBJ1-5; d_call: NA; clone_size: once; cdr3_nt: TGTGCCAGCGGGCCTAATAGCAATCAGCCCCAGCATTTT; cdr3_aa: CASGPNSNQPQHF
v_call: TRBV27; j_call: TRBJ2-5; d_call: NA; clone_size: NA; cdr3_nt: TGTGCCAGCAGCGAGCCGACCCCCAGAGGAGAGACCCAGTACTTC; cdr3_aa: CASSEPTPRGETQYF
v_call: TRBV18; j_call: TRBJ2-5; d_call: NA; clone_size: NA; cdr3_nt: TGTGCCAGCTCCCAAGGGAGGGGGCAGGTAGAGACCCAGTACTTC; cdr3_aa: CASSQGRGQVETQYF
v_call: TRBV27; j_call: TRBJ2-5; d_call: TRBD2; clone_size: NA; cdr3_nt: TGTGCCAGCAGTTTTGGTATTAGCGGGGCCAGGGAGACCCAGTACTTC; cdr3_aa: CASSFGISGARETQYF
v_call: TRBV5-6; j_call: TRBJ2-6; d_call: TRBD1; clone_size: NA; cdr3_nt: TGTGCCAGCAGCCTGACAGGGATGGGGGCCAACATCCTGACTTTC; cdr3_aa: CASSLTGMGANILTF
v_call: TRBV5-1; j_call: TRBJ2-1; d_call: TRBD1; clone_size: NA; cdr3_nt: TGCGCCAGCAGCTCCGGGACAGGGGATTACAATGAGCAGTTCTTC; cdr3_aa: CASSSGTGDYNEQFF
v_call: TRBV6-5; j_call: TRBJ1-2; d_call: NA; clone_size: NA; cdr3_nt: TGTGCCAGCAGTTACTCGTCAGGAGGCTTCTATGGCTACACCTTC; cdr3_aa: CASSYSSGGFYGYTF
v_call: TRBV11-2; j_call: TRBJ2-1; d_call: NA; clone_size: few; cdr3_nt: TGTGCCAGCAGCTTAGGGACCGCAAGTGAGCAGTTCTTC; cdr3_aa: CASSLGTASEQFF
v_call: TRBV5-6; j_call: TRBJ1-1; d_call: TRBD1; clone_size: few; cdr3_nt: TGTGCCAGCAGCTTTACAGGGGCAACGGCTTTCTTT; cdr3_aa: CASSFTGATAFF
v_call: TRBV5-1; j_call: TRBJ2-7; d_call: TRBD1; clone_size: NA; cdr3_nt: TGCGCCAGCAGCTTGCAGGGGGAAAAGTACTTC; cdr3_aa: CASSLQGEKYF